These 16 T cell receptor beta chains originate from one sample sequenced in a study of response to subunit inactivated influenza vaccine. TCRdb fed the RT-PCR reads into MiXCR, producing one record per CDR3 protein. The profile covers about 480,000 distinct CDR3 sequences, with 9.5% to 12% appearing a single time and approximately 12% taken by the ten largest. The starting material was PBMCs from blood, obtained about 40 days after vaccination. The receptor source for this set is a man aged 45-65 years who received an inactivated influenza vaccine.

This clonotype occurred many times. The rearrangement links TRBV20-1 to TRBJ2-7, with 11 bases identical to TRBD1. The CDR3 has 16 residues. From germline, CDR1 is DFQATT and CDR2 SNEGSKA (reference sequence). Germline trimming cut 6 bases from V and 3 bases from J; bases unmatched to any gene: 13. The CDR3 loop reads CSANHPRGTGGYEQYF. The DNA for the CDR3 is TGCAGTGCCAACCATCCTAGGGGGACAGGGGGCTACGAGCAGTACTTC.

This clonotype was recorded many times. CDR3 DNA: TGTGCCAGCAGCTTAGGATGGGCGGATACTGAAGCTTTCTTT. This encodes CASSLGWADTEAFF. This chain joins TRBV7-2 and TRBJ1-1; D remains ambiguous. V lost 1 base to trimming and J lost 5 bases, with 11 bases between them. The CDR3 loop spans 14 amino acids. The germline gives CDR1 SGHTA, CDR2 FQGNSA. Looking up the rest from reference TRBV7-2 and TRBJ1-1 gives the full variable domain: GAGVSQSPSNKVTEKGKDVELRCDPISGHTALYWYRQSLGQGLEFLIYFQGNSAPDKSGLPSDRFSAERTGGSVSTLTIQRTQQEDSAVYLCASSLGWADTEAFFGQGTRLTVV.

This chain links TRBV4-3 with TRBJ2-2, with a tentative D call TRBD1 (6 bases). Germline V gene data show CDR1 as LGHNA and CDR2 as YSLEER. V lost 2 bases, J lost 0 bases, and 10 bases lay in between. The CDR3 is 16 residues long. The CDR3 sequence: CASSQRQATNTGELFF. The DNA for the CDR3 is TGCGCCAGCAGCCAAAGACAGGCGACGAACACCGGGGAGCTGTTTTTT.

This clonotype was seen a handful of times. V gene TRBV4-3 combines with J gene TRBJ2-5; TRBD2 might be the D (5 bases). This CDR3 has 17 amino acids. With 0 bases removed from V and 1 base from J, the gap between germline ends came to 15 bases. Germline-derived CDR1 and CDR2 are LGHNA and YSLEER. CDR3 loop: CASSQDRTRRSQETQYF. In DNA form, the CDR3 reads TGCGCCAGCAGCCAAGATCGTACTAGGCGGAGCCAAGAGACCCAGTACTTC.

This clonotype occurred many times. The chain uses TRBV6-6 and TRBJ2-1; D gene ambiguous. This CDR3 has 13 residues. V was trimmed by 9 bases and J by 6 bases, leaving 15 bases between them. Germline lookup yields CDR1 MNHNY and CDR2 SVGAGI (reference sequence). The CDR3 nucleotides are TGTGCCAGTTCTAGGGTCAGGAGCAATGAGCAGTTCTTC. Its translation is CASSRVRSNEQFF.

This clonotype was detected only a few times. CDR3 amino acids: CASSSPWAGAETQYF. The CDR3 nucleotides are TGTGCCAGCAGTTCCCCATGGGCGGGAGCAGAGACCCAGTACTTC. V and J are TRBV28 and TRBJ2-5, with TRBD2 matching over 7 bases. The germline V gene encodes CDR1 MDHEN and CDR2 SYDVKM. The CDR3 totals 15 residues. J was trimmed by 4 bases and V by 4 bases; bases with no gene match: 9.

This chain joins TRBV5-1 and TRBJ2-7; D remains ambiguous. The CDR3 totals 14 residues. Trimming left V 1 base short and J 4 bases short, with 12 bases between. CDR1 is SGHRS and CDR2 is YFSETQ in the germline V gene. The CDR3 region has the DNA TGCGCCAGCAGCTTGTCATACAGACCTTACGAGCAGTACTTC. Translating it yields CASSLSYRPYEQYF.

This clonotype has more than one count but fewer than ten. V gene TRBV7-6 combines with J gene TRBJ2-5; a weak D match, TRBD1 (5 bases). Trimming removed 7 bases from V and 5 bases from J, with 8 bases in between. The CDR3 runs to 11 residues. In germline, CDR1 is SGHVS, CDR2 FNYEAQ. The CDR3 here is CASNSGETQYF. The CDR3 DNA is TGTGCCAGCAATTCAGGGGAGACCCAGTACTTC.

The chain is built from TRBV18 and TRBJ2-3; 9 nucleotides align to TRBD1. J gave up 5 bases and V 2 bases, and 5 bases lay outside the gene matches. The CDR3 has 15 amino acids. Germline V CDR1 and CDR2: KGHSH, LQKENI. CDR3 protein: CASSPVGQGGDTQYF. DNA of the CDR3: TGTGCCAGCTCACCAGTGGGACAGGGAGGAGATACGCAGTATTTT.

This chain joins TRBV5-6 and TRBJ1-2; D is unclear. CDR1 is SGHDT and CDR2 is YYEEEE in the germline V gene. Between the trimmed V and J ends, which lost 1 base and 2 bases, there was a span of 18 bases. This CDR3 has 17 residues. The CDR3 sequence is CASSLYYLGSKNYGYTF. The CDR3 nucleotides are TGTGCCAGCAGCTTGTATTATTTAGGATCCAAGAACTATGGCTACACCTTC.

In its sample, this clonotype was seen a few times. The chain uses TRBV11-2 and TRBJ2-1, with D tentatively TRBD2 (6 bases). Germline CDR1 SGHAT, CDR2 FQNNGV. The length of the CDR3 is 16 residues. The V end lost 1 base, the J end lost 4 bases, and 14 bases lay between the germline ends. CDR3 bases: TGTGCCAGCAGCTTAGGAGCGGGTAGCGGATACAATGAGCAGTTCTTC. This codes for CASSLGAGSGYNEQFF.

This clonotype was recorded once. The chain joins TRBV14 to TRBJ2-1; 10 bases are a match to TRBD1. The ends lost 2 bases at V and 4 bases at J; junction bases unmatched: 2. CDR1 is SGHDN and CDR2 is FVKESK in the germline V gene. This CDR3 is 15 amino acids long. The CDR3 region is CASSQWGQGYNEQFF. CDR3 bases: TGTGCCAGCAGCCAATGGGGACAGGGGTACAATGAGCAGTTCTTC. The full variable domain, its missing parts supplied by reference TRBV14 and TRBJ2-1, is EAGVTQFPSHSVIEKGQTVTLRCDPISGHDNLYWYRRVMGKEIKFLLHFVKESKQDESGMPNNRFLAERTGGTYSTLKVQPAELEDSGVYFCASSQWGQGYNEQFFGPGTRLTVL.

This clonotype was detected ten times or more. V gene TRBV12-3 or TRBV12-4 combines with J gene TRBJ2-1; TRBD2 aligns across 7 bases. V shed 6 bases, J shed 0 bases, and the junction held 2 bases outside the gene matches. This CDR3 region has 14 residues. This CDR3 is CASRSGVSYNEQFF. The CDR3, as DNA: TGTGCCAGCAGAAGCGGGGTCTCCTACAATGAGCAGTTCTTC.

The rearrangement uses TRBV11-1 and TRBJ2-6; TRBD1 aligns across 9 bases. Germline CDR1 SGHAT, CDR2 FQDESV (reference sequence). V trimming: 5 bases; J trimming: 2 bases; junction bases outside the gene matches: 13. The CDR3 covers 19 residues. CDR3 sequence (DNA): TGTGCCAGCAGCATCAACAGGGGGCAGCAGCTTACTGGGGCCAACGTCCTGACTTTC. Amino acids: CASSINRGQQLTGANVLTF.

The V call is TRBV7-2, the J call TRBJ1-6; 8 bases are shared with TRBD1. Germline assignment: CDR1 SGHTA and CDR2 FQGNSA. V was pared by 4 bases and J by 7 bases, with 12 bases of the junction left unmatched. The CDR3 extends over 17 amino acids. CDR3 loop: CASSSPRGTGGNSPLHF. The CDR3 region has the DNA TGTGCCAGCAGCTCCCCCCGAGGGACAGGTGGCAATTCACCCCTCCACTTT.

The genes are TRBV6-1 and TRBJ1-1; D is undetermined. Deletions cut 7 bases from V and 5 bases from J, with 17 bases between. There are 14 residues in the CDR3. Germline V gene sequence: CDR1 MNHNS, CDR2 SASEGT. CDR3: CASTREGRSTEAFF. The CDR3 bases are TGTGCCAGCACCCGAGAAGGCCGGAGTACTGAAGCTTTCTTT.